These 16 T cell receptor beta chains were all obtained from the same sample, sequenced in a study of shared clonotypes between healthy human individuals. Only CD45RO-negative cells positively selected for CCR7 counted as naive CD8 cells, so terminally differentiated effector memory CD45RA+ cells were excluded. Produced via immunoSEQ multiplex PCR; TCRdb's table is partial and in-frame only. This sample has 2 million to 2.5 million clones, with about 95% found just once. The sequenced sample consisted of naive CD8+ T cells sorted from blood. These receptors were taken from a man younger than 30 in good health.

This chain connects TRBV4-3 to TRBJ2-5, with D perhaps TRBD2 (5 bases). CDR1 LGHNA and CDR2 YSLEER come from the germline V gene. V was cut by 1 base and J by 1 base, with 10 bases left in between. This CDR3 contains 15 residues. The CDR3 loop reads CASSQGSGIQETQYF. CDR3 coding DNA: TGCGCCAGCAGCCAAGGTTCCGGGATCCAAGAGACCCAGTACTTC.

This chain joins TRBV10-1 and TRBJ1-1; TRBD1 agrees at 7 bases. The V gene end was trimmed by 10 bases and the J gene end by 5 bases; junction bases not matched to a gene: 13. Germline CDR1 is WNHNN and CDR2 is SYGVQD (reference sequence). The CDR3 is 14 amino acids. The CDR3 DNA reads as TGCGCCATCCCAAGGGCAGGGGGGGTGACTGAAGCTTTCTTT. Translating it yields CAIPRAGGVTEAFF.

V and J are TRBV10-3 and TRBJ1-5; D remains ambiguous. This CDR3 is 14 amino acids long. V lost 2 bases and J lost 0, with 5 bases in between. The germline V gene has CDR1 ENHRY and CDR2 SYGVKD. The CDR3 region is CAISEQYSNQPQHF. The DNA for the CDR3 is TGTGCCATCAGTGAGCAGTATAGCAATCAGCCCCAGCATTTT.

To note about this clone: Additional DNA sequences in this sample encode the identical CDR3. The J gene is TRBJ2-7, the V gene TRBV27; possible D gene TRBD1, 6 bases. V gave up 5 bases and J gave up 1 base, with 18 bases separating them. The germline CDR1 and CDR2 sequences are MNHEY and SMNVEV (reference sequence). This CDR3 is built from 16 residues. The CDR3 nucleotides read TGTGCCAGCAGTCCCTCGAGCGGACAGCGATCCTACGAGCAGTACTTC. Its protein is CASSPSSGQRSYEQYF.

This clone occurred once. The sample holds other DNA sequences that translate to the same CDR3. The chain uses TRBV27 and TRBJ1-5; possibly TRBD1 for D (5 bases). The CDR3 length is 14 residues. CDR1 and CDR2 from the germline V gene are MNHEY and SMNVEV (reference sequence). With 3 bases removed from V and 3 bases from J, the gap between germline ends came to 9 bases. CDR3 sequence reads: CASSFLGHNQPQHF. As DNA, the CDR3 is TGTGCCAGCAGTTTCCTAGGACACAATCAGCCCCAGCATTTT.

CDR3 residues: CASSQFNGPYEQYF. DNA for the CDR3: TGCGCCAGCAGCCAATTCAACGGTCCCTACGAGCAGTACTTC. This chain connects TRBV4-1 to TRBJ2-7; D remains unclear. Deletions cut 2 bases from V and 2 bases from J, with 10 bases between. CDR3 length: 14 amino acids. Germline CDR1 and CDR2: MGHRA and YSYEKL.

The rearrangement links TRBV2 to TRBJ1-1; D is undetermined. CDR1 SNHLY and CDR2 FYNNEI come from the germline V gene. The V gene lost 3 bases and the J gene lost 1 base, with 6 bases spanning the gap. There are 13 residues in the CDR3. The CDR3 loop is CASSDMGNTEAFF. DNA for the CDR3: TGTGCCAGCAGTGATATGGGGAACACTGAAGCTTTCTTT.

The table lists this clone with a count of one. The rearrangement links TRBV5-6 to TRBJ2-5; D ambiguous. CDR1 and CDR2 (germline): SGHDT, YYEEEE. CDR3 length: 13 residues. V lost 4 bases and J lost 2, with 9 bases in between. CDR3 nucleotide sequence: TGTGCCAGCAGCCACGACTTGCAAGAGACCCAGTACTTC. Its translation: CASSHDLQETQYF.

This clone has only one observation. The chain links TRBV27 to TRBJ2-7; D perhaps matches TRBD2 (7 bases). This CDR3 comprises 13 residues. Trimming removed 6 bases at V and 5 bases at J, with 14 bases between. Germline-derived CDR1 and CDR2 are MNHEY and SMNVEV (reference sequence). The CDR3 loop reads CASSGWGGDEQYF. DNA of the CDR3: TGTGCCAGCAGCGGATGGGGGGGCGACGAGCAGTACTTC.

The chain couples TRBV19 to TRBJ2-7; 7 nucleotides agree with TRBD2. There are 15 residues in the CDR3. The germline CDR1 and CDR2 sequences are LNHDA and SQIVND (reference sequence). J gave up 7 bases and V 3 bases, and 12 bases lay outside the gene matches. The CDR3 DNA reads TGTGCCAGTAGTATCTGGGCTAGCGGAGTCCAAGAGCAGTACTTC. Translated, it gives CASSIWASGVQEQYF.

This chain joins TRBV15 and TRBJ2-7; D possibly matches TRBD1 or TRBD2 (5 bases each). V gave up 0 bases and J gave up 6 bases, with 24 bases separating them. Germline CDR1 and CDR2: LNHNV and YYDKDF (reference sequence). The CDR3 is 18 amino acids. As DNA, the CDR3 is TGTGCCACCAGCAGAGATCTCGGGGCAGGGCGCACTTCGGGCGAGCAGTACTTC. Encoded protein: CATSRDLGAGRTSGEQYF.

This chain joins TRBV6-5 and TRBJ2-2; 14 bases are a match to TRBD2. Germline V gene sequence: CDR1 MNHEY, CDR2 SVGAGI. Losses at the gene ends were 7 bases for V and 6 bases for J; bases not matched to a gene: 4. This CDR3 has 15 residues. CDR3 nucleotide sequence: TGTGCCAGCACGGGACTAGCGGGAGTCGCCGGGGAGCTGTTTTTT. Its translation: CASTGLAGVAGELFF.

This rearrangement joins TRBV10-3 to TRBJ2-7; 7 bases agree with TRBD1. Trimming removed 5 bases from V and 6 bases from J; junction bases left unmatched: 10. Germline CDR1 is ENHRY and CDR2 is SYGVKD. This CDR3 region has 14 residues. The CDR3 nucleotides read TGTGCCATCAGTTCGGGGACAGCCTCTAGCGAGCAGTACTTC. Residues: CAISSGTASSEQYF.

The rearrangement joins TRBV11-2 to TRBJ1-4; 7 bases are shared with TRBD1. CDR1 SGHAT and CDR2 FQNNGV come from the germline V gene. The CDR3 extends over 16 amino acids. V lost 1 base, J lost 11 bases, and 13 bases stayed unmatched. The DNA for the CDR3 is TGTGCCAGCAGCTTAGTACCCGACAGGGACGAGGGGAAACTGTTTTTT. Residues: CASSLVPDRDEGKLFF.

This chain links TRBV6-1 with TRBJ1-2; TRBD1 might be the D (5 bases). Trimming shortened V by 0 bases and J by 4 bases, and 15 bases separated the two germline ends. The germline gives CDR1 MNHNS, CDR2 SASEGT. CDR3 length equals 16 residues. CDR3 residues: CASSEAPLEGFYGYTF. CDR3 DNA sequence: TGTGCCAGCAGTGAAGCCCCCTTGGAGGGGTTCTATGGCTACACCTTC.

The chain links TRBV4-1 to TRBJ2-7; 10 nucleotides align to TRBD2. The CDR3 totals 16 residues. Germline V gene lookup returns CDR1 MGHRA and CDR2 YSYEKL. The J segment lost 3 bases and the V segment lost 1 base, leaving 6 bases of the junction unmatched. The CDR3 nucleotides are TGCGCCAGCAGCCAAGGGGCGGAGCGGGGGGGCTACGAGCAGTACTTC. Translating it yields CASSQGAERGGYEQYF.